This TCR beta chain was sequenced in a study of cytomegalovirus exposure and HLA in healthy donors. This PCR relied on a set of 60 Vbeta primers and 13 Jbeta primers. Sequenced by immunoSEQ multiplex PCR; TCRdb stores in-frame clones only, minus some. The table has over 100,000 clones, about 79% seen once. V was cut by 2 bases and J by 10 bases, with 24 bases left in between. The length of the CDR3 is 16 residues. CDR1 is SGHAT, CDR2 FQDESV, per germline (reference sequence). The rearrangement joins TRBV11-1 to TRBJ2-7; possibly TRBD2 for D (6 bases). The clonotype was recovered from a woman aged 18-35 years in good health and CMV-seropositive. Sequencing input: PBMCs. This CDR3 is CASSLSSGQDRSGQYF. The CDR3 region has the DNA TGTGCCAGCAGCTTATCGTCCGGGCAGGACCGTAGCGGTCAGTACTTC.